This TCR beta chain was documented in a study of T cell responses to AZD1222 COVID-19 vaccine (dated by TCRdb to the early 2020s). For the study in its entirety: A total of 230 to 250 trial participants underwent TCR sequencing, of whom approximately 210 received two doses of AZD1222 and about 25 received two doses of the MenACWY control vaccine. Trial participants were enrolled by age into subgroups of 18-55, 56-69 and 70-plus years, and around 140, 26 and 57 TCR-sequenced participants, respectively, were included in these subgroups. Results the study describes overall, beyond this receptor: Participants were mostly white British, with more females than males. The authors suggested clonal diversity may have been underestimated. Reportedly, close to half of the unique spike-specific TCRs recognized epitopes lying outside the regions that are mutated in the B.1.351 and B.1.1.7 variants. The whole spike protein was spanned by vaccine-associated CD4 TCRs, and dominant responses were seen in regions 160-218 and 743-854. The 56-69-year group was small, and its depth increase did not reach significance, likely because of low power. Conclusions about previously exposed vaccinees are limited, since just six or seven AZD1222 recipients were seropositive for SARS-CoV-2 at baseline. Because no day 14 peak-response samples were available, the repertoires could be characterized only after the peak T cell response. A significant rise in spike-specific TCR breadth and depth was observed after two AZD1222 doses relative to day 0 and relative to MenACWY recipients.

Its CDR3 holds 15 amino acids, cysteine through phenylalanine. Only CDR3 DNA remains: 45 bases, in frame from the first base. Looking up the germline V gene yields CDR1 MNHEY and CDR2 SVGAGI. Germline trimming amounts to 5 bases on V and 3 bases on J, with 5 as the count of junction bases outside the gene matches. As regards this clone: No cognate antigen has been identified for it. No base-level quality is on record; no much larger clone is a single base apart.

The sample's time point label is to be understood as: about 28 days (+/-7) after the second vaccine dose. AZD1222 recipients whose second dose came at about 4 weeks and those whose second dose came at about 12 weeks were combined into one group, since spike-specific TCR depth and breadth did not differ between the two schedules. Vaccinee samples came from UK trials COV001 and COV002, including a single-blind randomized controlled phase 2/3 trial of AZD1222 (ChAdOx1 nCoV-19) in healthy adults. Trial participant PBMC samples were collected at day 0 and day 28 after the second dose for TCRbeta chain sequencing. The CDR3 regions of human TCRbeta chains were subjected to immunosequencing. Per the source publication's procedure: TCRs in the repertoires were matched against a reference library of SARS-CoV-2-specific TCRs that had been generated with the MIRA antigen-specificity platform. Breadth was defined as the fraction of unique TCRs that were SARS-CoV-2-associated. Depth was defined as the fraction of total T cells that were SARS-CoV-2-associated. Using the MIRA data, each spike-specific TCR was mapped to the spike region that the TCR reacts to and placed in a CD4 or CD8 class. Log10-transformed breadth and depth values were compared by one-way ANOVA with Sidak's multiple comparisons tests. Here the immuneACCESS table is served through TCRdb, limited to in-frame sequences with V and J called. Missing clones are a known gap in these copies; in checked studies unresolved V genes cover under half, and the rest lacks a known reason. From that table come the V and J calls and clone size; the DNA was used to work out D and trimming. The sample has about 120,000 clones on record, 92% of them singletons. The top ten constitute 1.6% of the sample.

The sample consisted of peripheral blood, taken 28 days after the second AZD1222 dose. This receptor was identified in an adult who received the AZD1222 COVID-19 vaccine. The chain uses TRBV6-5 and TRBJ2-7; 12 central nucleotides agree with TRBD1. The bases read TGTGCCAGCAGTCCCGGGACAGGGGGCCTCTACGAGCAGTACTTC. It specifies CASSPGTGGLYEQYF.